Each of the 22 T cell receptor beta chains below was sequenced from the same sample in a study of cytotoxic CD8 clonotypes in ibrutinib-treated CLL. Using immunoSEQ multiplex PCR, the repertoire was profiled, and TCRdb retains in-frame clones only, with some absent. This sample has approximately 74,000 clones, with around 82% found just once. Sequencing used PBMCs, obtained at disease progression, from a patient treated with ibrutinib. Receptors were obtained from a human donor with chronic lymphocytic leukemia.

The CDR3 spells CASSLGQGRFEKLFF. The CDR3 coding sequence is TGCGCCAGCAGCTTGGGGCAGGGCCGGTTTGAAAAACTGTTTTTT. The V gene is TRBV5-1, the J gene TRBJ1-4, with TRBD1 as a possible D gene (5 bases). The V end lost 0 bases, the J end lost 7 bases, and 13 bases lay between the germline ends. The CDR3 loop spans 15 amino acids. Germline CDR1 and CDR2: SGHRS and YFSETQ.

The chain employs TRBV4-1 and TRBJ2-7; TRBD1 is a possible D gene (6 bases). CDR3 length: 17 residues. Germline V lookup: CDR1 MGHRA, CDR2 YSYEKL. Trimming cost V 1 base and J 3 bases, with 19 bases left between them. The DNA for the CDR3 is TGCGCCAGCAGCCAAGTCGGGACACGCCGCACCCTCTACGAGCAGTACTTC. It encodes CASSQVGTRRTLYEQYF.

This clone appeared a single time. The chain combines TRBV30 with TRBJ1-5; 10 bases match TRBD1. The CDR3 runs to 13 residues. V shed 5 bases and J 4 bases; nucleotides not matched to a gene: 2. Germline V CDR1 and CDR2: GTSNPN, SVGIG (reference sequence). This chain's CDR3 is CAWRTGGNQPQHF. In DNA form, the CDR3 reads TGTGCCTGGCGGACAGGGGGGAATCAGCCCCAGCATTTT.

This sequence joins TRBV15 and TRBJ2-7, with D perhaps given as TRBD1 or TRBD2 (5 bases each). The V and J ends lost 3 bases and 2 bases respectively, with 17 bases between them. The CDR3 extends over 16 amino acids. Germline assignment: CDR1 LNHNV and CDR2 YYDKDF (reference sequence). This CDR3 reads CATSSVTGTAAYEQYF. The CDR3 nucleotides read TGTGCCACCAGCAGCGTAACCGGGACCGCTGCCTACGAGCAGTACTTC.

The CDR3 sequence is CASSWSSGGSGYKLDTQYF. The DNA of the CDR3 is TGTGCCAGCAGTTGGAGTAGCGGGGGGAGTGGATATAAGCTAGATACGCAGTATTTT. The chain uses TRBV27 and TRBJ2-3; TRBD2 agrees at 10 bases. The CDR3 extends over 19 amino acids. The V gene end was trimmed by 4 bases and the J gene end by 5 bases; junction bases not matched to a gene: 18. Germline V gene data show CDR1 as MNHEY and CDR2 as SMNVEV (reference sequence).

The chain employs TRBV6-5 and TRBJ2-7, with 11 nucleotides matching TRBD1. CDR3 length: 16 amino acids. V lost 2 bases and J lost 4; bases outside the gene matches: 7. Germline CDR1 reads MNHEY; CDR2 reads SVGAGI. The CDR3 loop is CASSYRRTGGLYEQYF. The CDR3 DNA follows: TGTGCCAGCAGTTACCGGAGGACAGGGGGCCTTTACGAGCAGTACTTC.

This clone was seen a single time. This chain uses TRBV30 with TRBJ2-1, with 8 positions matching TRBD2. The trim removed 5 bases at V and 0 bases at J, leaving 0 bases unmatched. The germline V gene encodes CDR1 GTSNPN and CDR2 SVGIG (reference sequence). This CDR3 is 13 amino acids long. CDR3: CAWGLASYNEQFF. For the CDR3, the DNA is TGTGCCTGGGGACTAGCCTCCTACAATGAGCAGTTCTTC. The full variable domain, completed using reference TRBV30 and TRBJ2-1, is SQTIHQWPATLVQPVGSPLSLECTVEGTSNPNLYWYRQAAGRGLQLLFYSVGIGQISSEVPQNLSASRPQDRQFILSSKKLLLSDSGFYLCAWGLASYNEQFFGPGTRLTVL.

This clone was detected a few times. The chain is built from TRBV27 and TRBJ2-2, with D uncertain. The CDR3 covers 14 residues. The germline V gene encodes CDR1 MNHEY and CDR2 SMNVEV (reference sequence). V was shortened by 5 bases and J by 2 bases, with 9 bases between the two germline ends. This chain's CDR3 is CASSPHRNTGELFF. In nucleotides, the CDR3 is TGTGCCAGCAGTCCCCACAGAAACACCGGGGAGCTGTTTTTT.

The chain links TRBV27 to TRBJ2-7; perhaps TRBD1 as D (5 bases). The CDR3 runs 14 residues. V was clipped by 5 bases and J by 4 bases, with 15 bases between them. Germline values: CDR1 MNHEY, CDR2 SMNVEV (reference sequence). CDR3 in DNA: TGTGCCAGCAGTCCCCGTCCTAGGGGTTACGAGCAGTACTTC. Translation gives CASSPRPRGYEQYF.

V and J are TRBV29-1 and TRBJ2-4; D is unclear. Per germline, CDR1 SQVTM and CDR2 ANQGSEA. The CDR3 runs 13 residues. V lost 7 bases to trimming and J lost 0 bases, with 10 bases between them. CDR3 DNA: TGCAGCGACCTGATACTAGCCAAAAACATTCAGTACTTC. It is translated as CSDLILAKNIQYF. The full variable domain, in which reference TRBV29-1 and TRBJ2-4 provide the parts outside the CDR3, is SAVISQKPSRDICQRGTSLTIQCQVDSQVTMMFWYRQQPGQSLTLIATANQGSEATYESGFVIDKFPISRPNLTFSTLTVSNMSPEDSSIYLCSDLILAKNIQYFGAGTRLSVL.

The chain uses TRBV6-5 and TRBJ1-4, with D possibly being TRBD1 (5 bases). The V gene's germline CDR1 is MNHEY and CDR2 SVGAGI. V gave up 5 bases and J gave up 13 bases, with 20 bases separating them. The CDR3 length is 14 residues. CDR3 sequence (DNA): TGTGCCAGCAGTCGCAACAGGCGGGTGGTTTTACTGTTTTTT. Translating it yields CASSRNRRVVLLFF.

This chain connects TRBV6-6 to TRBJ1-2, with a possible D match to TRBD1 (5 bases). The CDR3 contains 14 residues. CDR1 is MNHNY, CDR2 SVGAGI, per germline (reference sequence). Trimming cost V 2 bases and J 4 bases, with 11 bases left between them. DNA for the CDR3: TGTGCCAGCAGTTACCGGGGACGGACCTATGGCTACACCTTC. Its translation: CASSYRGRTYGYTF.

The chain is built from TRBV19 and TRBJ1-1, with TRBD1 identical over 7 bases. The CDR3 loop spans 13 amino acids. Looked up from germline, CDR1 is LNHDA and CDR2 is SQIVND (reference sequence). The junction had 7 bases not matched to a gene; V was cut back by 6 bases and J by 6 bases. Written as DNA, the CDR3 is TGTGCCAGTAGCCCCCAGGGGGGTTCTGAAGCTTTCTTT. As protein: CASSPQGGSEAFF.

The V and J genes are TRBV6-1 and TRBJ2-7; D gene ambiguous. In germline, CDR1 is MNHNS, CDR2 SASEGT. This CDR3 contains 13 residues. V lost 8 bases and J lost 2, with 13 bases in between. CDR3 bases: TGTGCCAGCGGACGGCCCGAAACCTACGAGCAGTACTTC. Amino acids: CASGRPETYEQYF.

V usage is TRBV4-1 and J usage is TRBJ2-1; D could derive from TRBD1 or TRBD2 (6 bases each). The CDR3 consists of 16 residues. CDR1 is MGHRA, CDR2 YSYEKL, per germline. The germline V and J ends were trimmed by 5 bases and 1 base, with 15 bases remaining between them. CDR3: CASSSRGVRSYNEQFF. DNA for the CDR3: TGCGCCAGCAGCTCAAGGGGGGTTCGTTCCTACAATGAGCAGTTCTTC.

The chain couples TRBV7-7 to TRBJ2-5; maybe TRBD1 (6 bases). The CDR3 sequence is 14 residues long. The V gene's germline CDR1 is SSHAT and CDR2 FNYEAQ (reference sequence). Between the trimmed V and J ends, which lost 4 bases and 4 bases, there was a span of 13 bases. The CDR3 DNA reads as TGTGCCAGCAGCTGGACCACCAGGGGAGAGACCCAGTACTTC. Protein: CASSWTTRGETQYF.

The CDR3 here is CAWSMNRMGRLETQYF. The CDR3 DNA is TGTGCCTGGAGTATGAATCGTATGGGGAGATTAGAGACCCAGTACTTC. The chain links TRBV30 to TRBJ2-5; D is perhaps TRBD2 (5 bases). Germline V gene data show CDR1 as GTSNPN and CDR2 as SVGIG (reference sequence). This CDR3 is built from 16 residues. Trimming left V 2 bases short and J 4 bases short, with 20 bases between.

The chain has TRBV2 and TRBJ2-5; D gene uncertain. Trimming stripped 3 bases from V and 3 bases from J, with 8 bases between. The CDR3 covers 13 residues. CDR1 and CDR2 (germline): SNHLY, FYNNEI. The CDR3 spells CASSEGSKETQYF. The CDR3 DNA is TGTGCCAGCAGTGAGGGGTCAAAAGAGACCCAGTACTTC.

This rearrangement joins TRBV28 to TRBJ2-5; TRBD1 might be the D (5 bases). Trimming removed 7 bases from V and 7 bases from J, with 13 bases in between. CDR3 length equals 12 residues. Germline loops: CDR1 MDHEN, CDR2 SYDVKM. CDR3 bases: TGTGCCAGCATTAGTCAGGGTGCGACCCAGTACTTC. Its protein is CASISQGATQYF.

The J gene is TRBJ2-7, the V gene TRBV5-1, with TRBD2 matching over 10 bases. The CDR3 is 15 residues long. The J segment lost 5 bases and the V segment lost 4 bases, leaving 9 bases of the junction unmatched. CDR1 is SGHRS, CDR2 YFSETQ, per germline. In DNA form, the CDR3 reads TGCGCCAGCAGCCCCGGGGCTAGCGGGAGAAACGAGCAGTACTTC. It codes for CASSPGASGRNEQYF.

The chain uses TRBV19 and TRBJ2-1, with 7 bases that match TRBD2. V shed 3 bases, J shed 7 bases, and the junction held 9 bases outside the gene matches. CDR1 and CDR2 (germline): LNHDA, SQIVND (reference sequence). The CDR3 extends over 15 amino acids. For the CDR3, the DNA is TGTGCCAGTAGTATTGGGGAGGGTTTGGAGAATGAGCAGTTCTTC. It translates to CASSIGEGLENEQFF.

This clone was seen a few times. The chain links TRBV28 to TRBJ1-4; D is uncertain. The V end lost 7 bases, the J end lost 0 bases, and 9 bases lay between the germline ends. CDR1 MDHEN and CDR2 SYDVKM come from the germline V gene. This CDR3 has 14 residues. The CDR3 sequence: CASTTDATNEKLFF. The CDR3 bases are TGTGCCAGCACCACAGACGCAACTAATGAAAAACTGTTTTTT. Drawing the rest from reference TRBV28 and TRBJ1-4, the complete variable domain is DVKVTQSSRYLVKRTGEKVFLECVQDMDHENMFWYRQDPGLGLRLIYFSYDVKMKEKGDIPEGYSVSREKKERFSLILESASTNQTSMYLCASTTDATNEKLFFGSGTQLSVL.